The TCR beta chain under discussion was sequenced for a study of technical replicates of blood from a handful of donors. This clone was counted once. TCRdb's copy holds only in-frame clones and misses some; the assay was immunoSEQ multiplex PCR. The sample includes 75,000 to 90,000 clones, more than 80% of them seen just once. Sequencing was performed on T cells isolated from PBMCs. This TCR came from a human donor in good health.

This CDR3 reads CASSYSSNVNQPQHF. In DNA, the CDR3 is TGTGCCAGCAGTTACTCGAGCAACGTCAATCAGCCCCAGCATTTT. This chain joins TRBV6-5 and TRBJ1-5; D is ambiguous. V dropped 0 bases and J dropped 3 bases, with 9 bases sitting between them. The CDR3 is 15 amino acids. CDR1 is MNHEY, CDR2 SVGAGI, per germline.